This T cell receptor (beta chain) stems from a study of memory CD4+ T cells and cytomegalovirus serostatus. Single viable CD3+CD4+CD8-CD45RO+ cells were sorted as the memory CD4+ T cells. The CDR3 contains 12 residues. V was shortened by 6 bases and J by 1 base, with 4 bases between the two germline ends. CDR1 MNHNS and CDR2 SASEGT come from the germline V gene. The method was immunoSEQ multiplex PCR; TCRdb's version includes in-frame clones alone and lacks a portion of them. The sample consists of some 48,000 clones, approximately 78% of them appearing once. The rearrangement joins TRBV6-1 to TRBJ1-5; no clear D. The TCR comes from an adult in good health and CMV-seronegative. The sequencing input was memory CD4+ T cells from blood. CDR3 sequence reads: CASSGSNQPQHF. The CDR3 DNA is TGTGCCAGCAGCGGGAGCAATCAGCCCCAGCATTTT.